One T cell receptor (beta chain) is described in this entry. The data originate from a study of control samples from healthy donors and cancer patients. Germline V gives CDR1 SNHLY, CDR2 FYNNEI. The length of the CDR3 is 16 residues. J gave up 0 bases and V 5 bases, and 7 bases lay outside the gene matches. The repertoire was sequenced with immunoSEQ multiplex PCR; TCRdb's copy has only in-frame clones and lacks some. The sample lists about 160,000 clones; roughly 94% were seen once. This receptor was taken from a man between 60 and 75 years old with colorectal cancer. Sequenced material: PBMCs. The rearrangement links TRBV2 to TRBJ1-3; 7 bases match TRBD1. DNA of the CDR3: TGTGCCAGCAGTAGGGACAGCCCCCTCTCTGGAAACACCATATATTTT. This translates into CASSRDSPLSGNTIYF.